This paragraph reports one T cell receptor (beta chain). The data originate from a study of shared clonotypes between healthy human individuals. Clones were sequenced by immunoSEQ multiplex PCR, and TCRdb holds only the in-frame ones, with some missing. Of some 500,000 clones in the sample, 90% to 96% were seen once. From germline, CDR1 is SGHRS and CDR2 YFSETQ. With 3 bases clipped from V and 3 bases from J, the junction kept 9 bases outside the gene matches. The CDR3 spans 16 residues. Among the donors, all were Caucasian adults who lived in Nashville, Tennessee. The gene calls are TRBV5-1 and TRBJ1-1; 9 nucleotides agree with TRBD1. The sequence came from a woman between 25 and 40 years old in good health. The sequencing input was naive CD4+ T cells sorted from blood. As for subset: CD45RA+ positively selected. The CDR3 coding sequence is TGCGCCAGCAGCTCCGGGTTACAGGGGGCGGACACTGAAGCTTTCTTT. Protein: CASSSGLQGADTEAFF.